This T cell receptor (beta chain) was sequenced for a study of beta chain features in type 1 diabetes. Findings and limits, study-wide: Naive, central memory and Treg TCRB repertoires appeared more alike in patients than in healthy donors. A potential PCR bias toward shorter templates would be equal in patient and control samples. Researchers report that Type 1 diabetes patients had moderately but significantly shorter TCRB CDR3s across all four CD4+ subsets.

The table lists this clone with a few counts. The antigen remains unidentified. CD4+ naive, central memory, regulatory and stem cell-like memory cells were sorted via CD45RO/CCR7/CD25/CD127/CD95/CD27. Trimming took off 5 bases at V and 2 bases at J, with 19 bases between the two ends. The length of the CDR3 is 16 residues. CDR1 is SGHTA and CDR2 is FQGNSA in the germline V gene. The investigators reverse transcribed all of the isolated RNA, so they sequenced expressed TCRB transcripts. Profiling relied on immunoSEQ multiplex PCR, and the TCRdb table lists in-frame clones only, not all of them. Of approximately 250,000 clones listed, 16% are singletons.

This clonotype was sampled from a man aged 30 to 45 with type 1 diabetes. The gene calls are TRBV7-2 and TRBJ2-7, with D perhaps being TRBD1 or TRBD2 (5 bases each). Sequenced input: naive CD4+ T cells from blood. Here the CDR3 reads CASSPRSWDPTYEQYF. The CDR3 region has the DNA TGTGCCAGCAGCCCTCGGTCCTGGGACCCTACCTACGAGCAGTACTTC.